Listed below are T cell receptor beta chains from one sample, sequenced in a study of T cell repertoires in cytomegalovirus infection. TCRdb re-called the reads with MiXCR, one entry per CDR3 protein. There are under 350,000 distinct CDR3 sequences in the sample; more than 8% occur only once, and around 4.1% lies in the top ten. Sequencing was performed on PBMCs. The receptors come from a human donor in good health (CMV status not recorded). Some clones in this sample may be carry-over from other donors' samples. The CDR3 runs from the conserved cysteine through the conserved F or W. A D gene is named only where the DNA matches it firmly. The size field is filled for only some rows; it gives once, few, many or a size class.

>-|TRBJ1-1|-|TRBV12-3/TRBV12-4
CASSLSTANTEAFF
TGTGCCAGCAGTTTGTCGACGGCGAACACTGAAGCTTTCTTT
>-|TRBJ2-7|-|TRBV11-2
CASSAHEDSFEQYF
TGTGCCAGCAGCGCTCACGAGGACAGTTTCGAGCAGTACTTC
>-|TRBJ1-1|few|TRBV7-9
CASSPQGRVSEAFF
TGTGCCAGCAGCCCCCAGGGAAGGGTCTCTGAAGCTTTCTTT
>-|TRBJ1-4|-|TRBV7-2
CASSPLGRGQRNEKLFF
TGTGCCAGCAGCCCCCTCGGGAGAGGACAGCGAAATGAAAAACTGTTTTTT
>-|TRBJ2-7|-|TRBV20-1
CSARWRGPYEQYF
TGCAGTGCTAGATGGCGGGGTCCCTACGAGCAGTACTTC
>TRBD2|TRBJ2-7|few|TRBV5-6
CASSLWTSPLVGEQYF
TGTGCCAGCAGCTTGTGGACTAGCCCCCTCGTAGGCGAGCAGTACTTC
>-|TRBJ2-7|-|TRBV20-1
CSATGLFEQYF
TGCAGTGCTACTGGACTTTTCGAGCAGTACTTC
>-|TRBJ2-5|many|TRBV7-2
CASSLGRQAVERETQYF
TGTGCCAGCAGCTTAGGTCGACAGGCCGTCGAGAGGGAGACCCAGTACTTC
>-|TRBJ1-2|-|TRBV9
CASTAEPVANYGYTF
TGTGCCAGCACCGCCGAGCCCGTAGCTAACTATGGCTACACCTTC
>-|TRBJ1-1|few|TRBV7-2
CASSPLYPLVEAFF
TGTGCCAGCAGCCCTCTTTACCCGCTTGTAGAAGCTTTCTTT
>-|TRBJ2-1|few|TRBV7-2
CASRLTHGSEQFF
TGTGCCAGCAGATTGACACATGGGTCTGAGCAGTTCTTC
>TRBD2|TRBJ2-1|few|TRBV7-2
CASSLISGGAGWSYNEQFF
TGTGCCAGCAGCTTAATAAGCGGGGGGGCTGGATGGTCCTACAATGAGCAGTTCTTC
>-|TRBJ2-2|many|TRBV6-2/TRBV6-3
CASSYSKSNNRDNTGELFF
TGTGCCAGCAGTTACTCGAAATCAAATAACAGGGATAACACCGGGGAGCTGTTTTTT
>TRBD2|TRBJ2-5|few|TRBV6-6
CASRKPGLSYQETQYF
TGTGCCAGCAGGAAACCGGGACTATCATACCAAGAGACCCAGTACTTC
>TRBD1|TRBJ1-2|-|TRBV15
CATSRDWVSGGASNGYTF
TGTGCCACCAGCAGAGATTGGGTCTCAGGGGGCGCATCTAACGGCTACACCTTC
>-|TRBJ2-5|-|TRBV28
CASTRLRSTQYF
TGTGCCAGCACGCGACTAAGGAGTACCCAGTACTTC
>TRBD2|TRBJ2-3|many|TRBV7-2
CASSLSSGVTTDTQYF
TGTGCCAGCAGCTTATCCAGCGGGGTAACAACAGATACGCAGTATTTT
>TRBD1|TRBJ1-1|few|TRBV4-3
CASSHGGQGEDTEAFF
TGCGCCAGCAGCCACGGGGGACAGGGAGAGGACACTGAAGCTTTCTTT
>-|TRBJ1-1|many|TRBV7-2
CASSPQTGLNTEAFF
TGTGCCAGCAGCCCCCAAACTGGGCTGAACACTGAAGCTTTCTTT
>TRBD2|TRBJ2-3|many|TRBV11-3
CASSPGGLAGSHRDTQYF
TGTGCCAGCAGCCCTGGTGGGCTAGCGGGGTCCCACCGGGATACGCAGTATTTT
>-|TRBJ2-3|-|TRBV12-3/TRBV12-4
CASSLQTFGDTQYF
TGTGCCAGCAGTTTGCAGACCTTCGGGGATACGCAGTATTTT
>-|TRBJ2-6|many|TRBV6-5
CASSDSISSGANVLTF
TGTGCCAGCAGTGACTCGATTTCCTCTGGGGCCAACGTCCTGACTTTC
>TRBD2|TRBJ2-1|few|TRBV19
CASSTGLAIYNEQFF
TGTGCCAGTAGTACGGGACTAGCGATCTACAATGAGCAGTTCTTC
>-|TRBJ2-5|few|TRBV30
CAWSYDRRAGETQYF
TGTGCCTGGAGTTACGACAGGCGAGCGGGGGAGACCCAGTACTTC
>TRBD1|TRBJ1-4|many|TRBV7-9
CASSPHRGQREKLFF
TGTGCCAGCAGCCCTCACAGGGGCCAACGGGAAAAACTGTTTTTT
>TRBD2|TRBJ2-1|-|TRBV4-2
CASSQEATSGLGNEQFF
TGTGCCAGCAGCCAAGAAGCCACTAGCGGACTGGGCAATGAGCAGTTCTTC
>-|TRBJ2-1|many|TRBV7-2
CASNGWVSSYNEQFF
TGTGCCAGCAACGGGTGGGTAAGCTCCTACAATGAGCAGTTCTTC
>-|TRBJ1-1|few|TRBV15
CATAGNTEAFF
TGTGCCACCGCAGGGAACACTGAAGCTTTCTTT
>-|TRBJ2-5|many|TRBV7-2
CASSRSGNQETQYF
TGTGCCAGCAGCCGGTCGGGAAACCAAGAGACCCAGTACTTC
>-|TRBJ1-3|-|TRBV7-8
CASSLGSIRGTGNTIYF
TGTGCCAGCAGCTTAGGATCGATACGCGGGACGGGAAACACCATATATTTT
>TRBD1|TRBJ2-7|many|TRBV4-3
CASSLDRGAPYEQYF
TGCGCCAGCAGCCTCGACAGGGGGGCCCCATACGAGCAGTACTTC
>-|TRBJ1-4|many|TRBV7-2
CASSPRQRTNEKLFF
TGTGCCAGCAGCCCCCGACAGAGAACTAATGAAAAACTGTTTTTT
>-|TRBJ2-7|many|TRBV20-1
CSASGQGRYEQYF
TGCAGTGCTTCCGGCCAGGGGCGGTACGAGCAGTACTTC
>-|TRBJ1-5|many|TRBV20-1
CSAPVGAGGYSNQPQHF
TGCAGTGCTCCAGTGGGGGCTGGCGGGTATAGCAATCAGCCCCAGCATTTT
>TRBD1|TRBJ1-2|many|TRBV15
CATSRGLGQFGGGYTF
TGTGCCACCAGCAGAGGGTTGGGACAGTTTGGGGGTGGCTACACCTTC
>-|TRBJ1-4|-|TRBV19
CASSLRLVANEKLFF
TGTGCCAGTAGCCTACGACTAGTAGCTAATGAAAAACTGTTTTTT
>-|TRBJ2-6|many|TRBV7-2
CASSLEGSGANVLTF
TGTGCCAGCAGCTTAGAAGGATCTGGGGCCAACGTCCTGACTTTC
>TRBD1|TRBJ1-4|few|TRBV6-5
CASSYGGQLFF
TGTGCCAGCAGTTACGGGGGACAGCTGTTTTTT
>TRBD2|TRBJ2-5|many|TRBV7-2
CASSRSGGFQETQYF
TGTGCCAGCAGCCGTAGCGGGGGTTTCCAAGAGACCCAGTACTTC
>-|TRBJ2-1|many|TRBV7-6
CASSQARGTRGGEQFF
TGTGCCAGCAGCCAGGCCAGGGGAACTAGGGGGGGTGAGCAGTTCTTC
>-|TRBJ2-6|once|TRBV19
CAGRDRLGTGANVLTF
TGTGCCGGTAGGGACCGCTTGGGGACTGGGGCCAACGTCCTGACTTTC
>-|TRBJ2-3|many|TRBV7-3
CASTSSPSRGTDTQYF
TGTGCCAGCACCTCCTCCCCCAGCAGGGGCACAGATACGCAGTATTTT
>-|TRBJ1-2|many|TRBV7-2
CASSLVHEPDRGYGYTF
TGTGCCAGCAGCTTAGTTCATGAGCCGGACCGGGGGTATGGCTACACCTTC
>TRBD1|TRBJ2-7|many|TRBV7-6
CAREQGTGAKYEQYF
TGTGCCAGAGAACAGGGGACCGGGGCCAAATACGAGCAGTACTTC